The 17 T cell receptor beta chains below were found in one sample sequenced in a study of tumor-infiltrating lymphocytes in primary liver carcinoma. Reverse transcription of around 500 ng total RNA with a constant-region primer produced TCR beta cDNA. Modified slightly, ARM-PCR produced TCR beta libraries over three nested multiplex PCR rounds. PCR rounds one and two used TRBV1-TRBV30 forward primers with a C-beta reverse primer for 10 cycles each. TCRdb re-analysed the multiplex PCR reads in MiXCR, keeping a single row per CDR3 protein. The sample lists a few hundred thousand distinct CDR3 sequences, around three fifths occurring once. Blood RNA came from unsorted whole blood; germline DNA was also extracted. The sequenced sample was peripheral blood. These receptors were collected from a woman aged 25 to 39 with primary liver carcinoma and hepatitis B virus infection.

This clonotype was detected once. One end of the junction varies from germline; a read error may be responsible. The chain carries TRBV6-5 and TRBJ2-3; D not resolved. CDR1 MNHEY and CDR2 SVGAGI come from the germline V gene. This CDR3 has 13 residues. Here the CDR3 DNA reads TGTGTCAGCAGAGACGAGGTGTTAAATACGCAGTATTTT. Translation gives CVSRDEVLNTQYF.

On this clonotype itself: The junction differs from germline at one of its ends, possibly a read error. The V call is TRBV6-5, the J call TRBJ1-4; no clear D gene. Per germline, CDR1 MNHEY and CDR2 SVGAGI. The CDR3 length is 14 residues. This CDR3 reads CTSRRISTNEKLFF. The DNA for the CDR3 is TGTACCAGCAGGAGGATCTCAACTAATGAAAAACTGTTTTTT.

For this clonotype: Its ends do not fully match the called genes, so a read error is possible. The V gene is TRBV28, the J gene TRBJ2-1, with 7 bases aligning to TRBD2. CDR1 MDHEN and CDR2 SYDVKM come from the germline V gene. This CDR3 is built from 14 residues. As DNA, the CDR3 is TGTGCTAGCAGTGTGGGACTAAGGTACATTGAGCAGTTCTTC. Translated, it gives CASSVGLRYIEQFF.

This clonotype was counted at least ten times. This chain links TRBV6-1 with TRBJ1-1; D is ambiguous. V gave up 6 bases and J gave up 11 bases, with 10 bases separating them. CDR1 and CDR2 (germline): MNHNS, SASEGT. The CDR3 is 10 residues long. As DNA, the CDR3 is TGTGCCAGCAGAGACTCCAGGGCTTTCTTT. Its translation: CASRDSRAFF.

With regard to this clonotype: A read error may be the cause here, since a much bigger clone is one base away. This chain joins TRBV5-1 and TRBJ2-3; 7 bases are shared with TRBD1. Germline V gene sequence: CDR1 SGHRS, CDR2 YFSETQ. The CDR3 totals 16 residues. V dropped 4 bases and J dropped 4; count of bases not matched to a gene: 12. As DNA, the CDR3 is TGCGCCAGCAGCCCAGTGACAGGGATCAATTCAGATACGCAGTATTTT. It translates to CASSPVTGINSDTQYF. The whole variable domain, remainder taken from reference TRBV5-1 and TRBJ2-3, is KAGVTQTPRYLIKTRGQQVTLSCSPISGHRSVSWYQQTPGQGLQFLFEYFSETQRNKGNFPGRFSGRQFSNSRSEMNVSTLELGDSALYLCASSPVTGINSDTQYFGPGTRLTVL.

As regards this clonotype: At one boundary the junction diverges from the germline segment, which might be a read error. The chain recombines TRBV7-9 with TRBJ2-2; possibly TRBD2 for D (5 bases). Per the germline V gene, CDR1 is SEHNR and CDR2 is FQNEAQ (reference sequence). This CDR3 is 13 amino acids long. CDR3 sequence (DNA): TGTGCCACAGTTGAAATCCGCGCCGGGGTGCTGTTTTTT. It encodes CATVEIRAGVLFF.

This clonotype was picked up a small number of times. This sequence may be a read error, since a much larger clone differs from it by one base. The gene calls are TRBV11-1 and TRBJ2-3, with D possibly TRBD2 on 7 matching bases. Per the germline V gene, CDR1 is SGHAT and CDR2 is FQDESV (reference sequence). The CDR3 is made up of 14 amino acids. Trimming removed 7 bases from V and 6 bases from J, with 17 bases in between. In nucleotides, the CDR3 is TGTGCCAGCATCCACCTCCGGGGGGCGGATACGCAGTATTTT. This translates into CASIHLRGADTQYF.

This clonotype has a count of ten or more. The rearrangement uses TRBV12-3 or TRBV12-4 and TRBJ2-1; 9 positions agree with TRBD1. This CDR3 is built from 15 residues. Unmatched junction bases numbered 6, after V lost 5 bases and J lost 4 bases. The CDR3: CASSPYRGPYNEQFF. Written as DNA, the CDR3 is TGTGCCAGCAGTCCCTACAGGGGGCCTTACAATGAGCAGTTCTTC.

Details on this clonotype: At one of its ends the junction is not consistent with the germline gene, which may arise from a read error. The chain links TRBV4-1 to TRBJ1-1, with D possibly being TRBD1 (5 bases). The germline CDR1 and CDR2 sequences are MGHRA and YSYEKL. There are 15 residues in the CDR3. In nucleotides, the CDR3 is TGCGCCAGCAGCCCCCTGGGGCAAGCGAACACTGAAGCTTCCTTT. Its protein is CASSPLGQANTEASF.

In DNA form, the CDR3 reads TGCGCCAGCAGTGAAGGTCTCACCGGGGAGCTGTTTTTT. Translating it yields CASSEGLTGELFF. The J gene is TRBJ2-2, the V gene TRBV10-1; D gene uncertain. Germline assignment: CDR1 WNHNN and CDR2 SYGVQD (reference sequence). Deletions cut 3 bases from V and 4 bases from J, with 6 bases between. The CDR3 has 13 amino acids.

In this sample, this clonotype turned up a few times. CDR3 nucleotide sequence: TGCGCCAGCAGTGCGGCCAGGCGGGAGACCCAGTACTTC. It is translated as CASSAARRETQYF. The chain combines TRBV10-1 with TRBJ2-5, with D unclear. Trimming pared 4 bases from V and 5 bases from J, leaving 11 bases between. Germline-derived CDR1 and CDR2 are WNHNN and SYGVQD (reference sequence). This CDR3 has 13 amino acids.

There are many counts of this clonotype. The chain employs TRBV4-3 and TRBJ2-3, with 7 bases identical to TRBD1. The CDR3 loop spans 16 amino acids. Germline CDR1 LGHNA, CDR2 YSLEER. The junction had 9 bases not matched to a gene; V was cut back by 1 base and J by 5 bases. The CDR3 DNA is TGCGCCAGCAGCCAAGTCTTCGCCAGGGGGTTAGATACGCAGTATTTT. This sequence encodes CASSQVFARGLDTQYF.

This clonotype was seen more than once but under ten times. This chain connects TRBV29-1 to TRBJ2-2; 8 bases map to TRBD1. V shed 6 bases and J 6 bases; nucleotides not matched to a gene: 9. This CDR3 is 14 amino acids long. Germline CDR1 reads SQVTM; CDR2 reads ANQGSEA. The CDR3 coding sequence is TGCAGCGTACAGACAGGGGTTAACTCCGGGGAGCTGTTTTTT. Translating gives CSVQTGVNSGELFF.

As concerns this clonotype: Given a much more abundant clone one base away, this may be a read error. The V call is TRBV29-1, the J call TRBJ1-2, with a tentative D call TRBD1 (5 bases). The CDR3 totals 11 residues. Germline lookup yields CDR1 SQVTM and CDR2 ANQGSEA. CDR3 in amino acids: CSVGGDYGYSF. The DNA of the CDR3 is TGCAGCGTTGGCGGGGACTATGGCTACAGCTTC.

This clonotype was seen many times. This chain uses TRBV29-1 with TRBJ1-5; D call uncertain. V lost 8 bases to trimming and J lost 2 bases, with 10 bases between them. CDR3 size: 12 residues. Germline CDR1 is SQVTM and CDR2 is ANQGSEA. CDR3 DNA sequence: TGCAGCATACGCGTGGGCAATCAGCCCCAGCATTTT. As protein: CSIRVGNQPQHF.

On this clonotype itself: In this CDR3 the conserved last residue, phenylalanine or tryptophan, is missing, so a read error is likely. This chain connects TRBV11-2 to TRBJ2-3; TRBD1 matches at 7 bases. In germline, CDR1 is SGHAT, CDR2 FQNNGV. The V and J ends lost 4 bases and 6 bases, in that order; junction bases with no gene match: 7. The CDR3 covers 14 residues. CDR3 amino acids: CASSSAGGRDTQYL. The CDR3, as DNA: TGTGCCAGCAGCTCCGCAGGGGGAAGGGATACGCAGTATCTT.

This clonotype was observed once. A much more abundant neighbour one base away suggests this may be a read error. This chain uses TRBV6-2 or TRBV6-3 with TRBJ2-2; TRBD2 might be the D (5 bases). CDR3 size: 13 residues. Germline values: CDR1 MNHEY, CDR2 SVGEGT. This CDR3 reads CASSRTDTGELLF. In nucleotides, the CDR3 is TGTGCCAGCAGCCGAACAGACACCGGGGAGCTGTTGTTT.